Below, 5 T cell receptor beta chains from the same sample are listed, as sequenced in a study of CD8 T cells in ankylosing spondylitis. TCRdb re-derived calls from the 5' RACE reads in MiXCR, one entry per CDR3 protein. The table shows 150,000 to 200,000 distinct CDR3 sequences, with 18% occurring only once. The material sequenced was blood, either unsorted or a sorted T cell fraction (not recorded which). Source of these receptors: a male donor aged 10-29 years with ankylosing spondylitis or in good health (not recorded which).

This clonotype was recorded at least ten times. The chain links TRBV5-1 to TRBJ2-7, with TRBD1 identical over 9 bases. The CDR3 is 15 residues long. The V segment lost 3 bases and the J segment 1 base; nucleotides outside the gene matches: 5. The V gene's germline CDR1 is SGHRS and CDR2 YFSETQ. As DNA, the CDR3 is TGCGCCAGCAGCTCCCAGGGGACAGGGTCCTACGAGCAGTACTTC. Its translation: CASSSQGTGSYEQYF.

At least ten counts were recorded for this clonotype. V gene TRBV6-2 or TRBV6-3 combines with J gene TRBJ1-6, with TRBD1 as a possible D gene (5 bases). Trimming stripped 6 bases from V and 5 bases from J, with 14 bases between. The CDR3 is 15 residues long. Germline-derived CDR1 and CDR2 are MNHEY and SVGEGT. CDR3 sequence reads: CASRTDGADNSPLHF. Here the CDR3 DNA reads TGTGCCAGCAGAACCGACGGGGCCGATAATTCACCCCTCCACTTT.

This clonotype was seen repeatedly, ten times or more. This chain uses TRBV20-1 with TRBJ2-1, with TRBD1 as a possible D gene (5 bases). V was pared by 1 base and J by 1 base, with 23 bases between. Germline loops: CDR1 DFQATT, CDR2 SNEGSKA (reference sequence). This CDR3 region has 19 residues. CDR3 protein: CSARALPTLQGLSYNEQFF. The CDR3 DNA sequence: TGCAGTGCTAGAGCCCTCCCTACGTTGCAGGGCCTATCCTACAATGAGCAGTTCTTC.

The chain carries TRBV6-2 or TRBV6-3 and TRBJ2-1; the match to TRBD2 covers 9 bases. There are 15 residues in the CDR3. The V gene's germline CDR1 is MNHEY and CDR2 SVGEGT. The J segment lost 5 bases and the V segment lost 4 bases, leaving 6 bases of the junction unmatched. The CDR3 loop is CASSLAGVPHNEQFF. The CDR3 coding sequence is TGTGCCAGCAGTTTAGCGGGAGTTCCACACAATGAGCAGTTCTTC.

This clonotype has only a few counts. The V call is TRBV24-1, the J call TRBJ2-1; a possible D gene is TRBD2 (6 bases). V lost 2 bases and J lost 5, with 21 bases in between. The length of the CDR3 is 18 residues. Germline-derived CDR1 and CDR2 are KGHDR and SFDVKD. CDR3: CATSDWGQGSGLNNEQFF. The CDR3 DNA reads TGTGCCACCAGTGATTGGGGTCAGGGTAGCGGATTGAACAATGAGCAGTTCTTC.